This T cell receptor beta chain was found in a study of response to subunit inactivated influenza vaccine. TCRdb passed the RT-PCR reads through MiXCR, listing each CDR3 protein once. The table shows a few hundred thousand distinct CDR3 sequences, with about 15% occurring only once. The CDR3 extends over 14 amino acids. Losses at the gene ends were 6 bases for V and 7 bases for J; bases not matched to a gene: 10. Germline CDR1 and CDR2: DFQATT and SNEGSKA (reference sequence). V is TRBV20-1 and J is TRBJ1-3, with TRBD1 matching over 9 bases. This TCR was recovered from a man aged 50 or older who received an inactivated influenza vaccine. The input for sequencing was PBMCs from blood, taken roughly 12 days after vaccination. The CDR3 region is CSALPGQGWNTIYF. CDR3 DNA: TGCAGTGCCCTTCCGGGACAGGGCTGGAACACCATATATTTT.